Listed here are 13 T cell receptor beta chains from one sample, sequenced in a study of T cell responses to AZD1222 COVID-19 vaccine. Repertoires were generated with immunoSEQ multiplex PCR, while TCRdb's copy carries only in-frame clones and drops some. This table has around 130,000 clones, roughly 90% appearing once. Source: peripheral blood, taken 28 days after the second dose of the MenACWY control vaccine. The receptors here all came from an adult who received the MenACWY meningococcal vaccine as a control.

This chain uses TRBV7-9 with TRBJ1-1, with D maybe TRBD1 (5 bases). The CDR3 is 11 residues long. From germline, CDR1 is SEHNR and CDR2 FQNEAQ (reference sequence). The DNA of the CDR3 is TGTGGCGTGGGGGGATCCACTGAAGCTTTCTTT. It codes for CGVGGSTEAFF.

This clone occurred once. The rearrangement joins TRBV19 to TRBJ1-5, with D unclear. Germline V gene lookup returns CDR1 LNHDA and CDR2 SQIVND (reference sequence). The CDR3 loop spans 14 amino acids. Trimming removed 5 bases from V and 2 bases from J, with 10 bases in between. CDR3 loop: CASSSSQRNQPQHF. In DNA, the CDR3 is TGTGCCAGTAGTTCGTCACAGCGCAATCAGCCCCAGCATTTT. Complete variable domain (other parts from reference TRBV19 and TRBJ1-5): DGGITQSPKYLFRKEGQNVTLSCEQNLNHDAMYWYRQDPGQGLRLIYYSQIVNDFQKGDIAEGYSVSREKKESFPLTVTSAQKNPTAFYLCASSSSQRNQPQHFGDGTRLSIL.

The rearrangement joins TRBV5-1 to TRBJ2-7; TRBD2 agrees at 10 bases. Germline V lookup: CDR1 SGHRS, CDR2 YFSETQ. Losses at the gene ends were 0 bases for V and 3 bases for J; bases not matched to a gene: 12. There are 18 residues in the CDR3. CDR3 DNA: TGCGCCAGCAGCTTGGGTTTTTTGGGAACTAGCGGGAACTACGAGCAGTACTTC. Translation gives CASSLGFLGTSGNYEQYF.

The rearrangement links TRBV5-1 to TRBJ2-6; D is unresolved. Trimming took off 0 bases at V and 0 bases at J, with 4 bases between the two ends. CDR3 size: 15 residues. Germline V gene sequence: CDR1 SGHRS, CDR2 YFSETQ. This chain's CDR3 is CASSLEGSGANVLTF. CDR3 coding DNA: TGCGCCAGCAGCTTGGAGGGCTCTGGGGCCAACGTCCTGACTTTC.

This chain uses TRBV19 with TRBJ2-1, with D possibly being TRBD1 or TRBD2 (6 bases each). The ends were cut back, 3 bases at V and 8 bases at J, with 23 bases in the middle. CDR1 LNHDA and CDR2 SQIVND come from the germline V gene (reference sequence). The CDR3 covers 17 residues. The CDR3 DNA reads TGTGCCAGTAGTATGGTCCCAGGGGCGGTCGGGAGATATGAGCAGTTCTTC. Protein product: CASSMVPGAVGRYEQFF.

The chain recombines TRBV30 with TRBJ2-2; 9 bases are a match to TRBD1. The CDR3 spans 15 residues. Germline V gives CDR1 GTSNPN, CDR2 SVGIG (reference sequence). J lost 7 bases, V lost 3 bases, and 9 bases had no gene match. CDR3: CAWSRPGTGIGELFF. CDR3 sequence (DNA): TGTGCCTGGAGCCGTCCCGGGACAGGGATCGGGGAGCTGTTTTTT.

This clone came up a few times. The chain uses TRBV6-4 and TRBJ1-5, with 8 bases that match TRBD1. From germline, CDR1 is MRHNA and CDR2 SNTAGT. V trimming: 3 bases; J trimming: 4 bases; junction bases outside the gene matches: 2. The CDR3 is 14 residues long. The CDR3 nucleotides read TGTGCCAGCAGTGAACAGGGGGGAAATCAGCCCCAGCATTTT. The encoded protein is CASSEQGGNQPQHF.

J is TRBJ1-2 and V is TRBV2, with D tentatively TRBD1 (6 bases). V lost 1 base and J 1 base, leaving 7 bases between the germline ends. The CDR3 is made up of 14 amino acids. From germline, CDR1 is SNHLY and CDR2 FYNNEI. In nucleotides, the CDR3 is TGTGCCAGCAGTGAAGACAGGGTTAACTATGGCTACACCTTC. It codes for CASSEDRVNYGYTF.

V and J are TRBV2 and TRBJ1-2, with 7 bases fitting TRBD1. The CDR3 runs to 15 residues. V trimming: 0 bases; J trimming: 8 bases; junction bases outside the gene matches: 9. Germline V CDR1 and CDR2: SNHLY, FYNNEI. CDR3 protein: CASSEAQGTVEGYTF. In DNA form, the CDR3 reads TGTGCCAGCAGTGAAGCTCAAGGGACAGTCGAGGGCTACACCTTC.

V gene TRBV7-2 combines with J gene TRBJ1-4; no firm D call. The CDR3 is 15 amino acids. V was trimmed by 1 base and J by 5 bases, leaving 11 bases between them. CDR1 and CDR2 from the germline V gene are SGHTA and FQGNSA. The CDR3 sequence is CASSLEGRENEKLFF. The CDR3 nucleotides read TGTGCCAGCAGCTTAGAGGGTCGTGAAAATGAAAAACTGTTTTTT.

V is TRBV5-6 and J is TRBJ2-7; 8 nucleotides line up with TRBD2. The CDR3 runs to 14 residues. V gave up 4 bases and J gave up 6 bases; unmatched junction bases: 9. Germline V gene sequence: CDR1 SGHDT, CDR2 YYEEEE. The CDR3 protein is CASSDSGGVLEQYV. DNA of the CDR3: TGTGCCAGCAGCGACTCCGGGGGGGTTCTCGAGCAGTACGTC.

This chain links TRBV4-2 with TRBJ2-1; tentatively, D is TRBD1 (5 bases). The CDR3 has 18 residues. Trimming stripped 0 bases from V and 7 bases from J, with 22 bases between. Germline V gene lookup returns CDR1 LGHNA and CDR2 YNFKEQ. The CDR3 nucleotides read TGTGCCAGCAGCCAAGATGCCGGTCAGGGTTCAATCTGGAATGAGCAGTTCTTC. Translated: CASSQDAGQGSIWNEQFF.

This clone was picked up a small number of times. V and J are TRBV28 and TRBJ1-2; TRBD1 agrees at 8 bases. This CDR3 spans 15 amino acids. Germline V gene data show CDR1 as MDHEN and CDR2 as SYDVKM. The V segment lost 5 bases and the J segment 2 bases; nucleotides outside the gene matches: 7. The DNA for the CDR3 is TGTGCCAGCAGTATCACAGGGGGGTTCAACTATGGCTACACCTTC. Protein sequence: CASSITGGFNYGYTF.